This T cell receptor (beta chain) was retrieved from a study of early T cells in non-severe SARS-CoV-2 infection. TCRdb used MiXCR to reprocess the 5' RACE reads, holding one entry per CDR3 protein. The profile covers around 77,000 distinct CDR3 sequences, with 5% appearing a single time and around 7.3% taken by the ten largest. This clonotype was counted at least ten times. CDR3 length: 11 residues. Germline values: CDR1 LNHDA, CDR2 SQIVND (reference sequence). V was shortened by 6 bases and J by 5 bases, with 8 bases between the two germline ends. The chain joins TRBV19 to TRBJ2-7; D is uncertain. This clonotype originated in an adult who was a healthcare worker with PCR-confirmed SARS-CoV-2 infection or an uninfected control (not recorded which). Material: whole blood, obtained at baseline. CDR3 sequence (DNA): TGTGCCAGTAGCAGGTGGGACGAGCAGTACTTC. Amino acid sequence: CASSRWDEQYF.